One T cell receptor beta chain is described in this entry. Its cognate antigen is unknown. The data originate from a study of STAT5B mutations in CD4+ large granular lymphocyte leukemia. Study-level findings and limits: The CD4+ versus CD8+ T-LGLL clonality difference may reflect limited sample size.

V lost 4 bases to trimming and J lost 2 bases; unmatched junction nucleotides: 6. CDR3 length: 15 residues. From germline, CDR1 is SGHAT and CDR2 FQNNGV. Generated by immunoSEQ multiplex PCR, the TCRdb table keeps only in-frame clones and is missing some. This table has under 40,000 clones, roughly two thirds appearing once. Sequences were obtained from CD4+ T cells from blood buffy coats. This clonotype was sampled from a human donor in good health. The rearrangement links TRBV11-2 to TRBJ2-5; 8 nucleotides agree with TRBD2. The CDR3 loop reads CASSSIAGRQETQYF. In DNA, the CDR3 is TGTGCCAGCAGCTCAATAGCGGGGAGGCAAGAGACCCAGTACTTC.